The entry that follows covers one TCR beta chain sequence. The germline CDR1 and CDR2 sequences are PRHDT and FYEKMQ (reference sequence). CDR3 size: 16 residues. The V gene lost 5 bases and the J gene lost 0 bases, with 14 bases spanning the gap. TCRdb independently ran MiXCR on the 5' RACE reads; one entry per CDR3 protein. The table records some 600,000 distinct CDR3 sequences, roughly a sixth of them present only once. The data derive from a study of T-cell memory formation after mild COVID-19. The source material was PBMCs or a T cell subset sorted from them (not recorded which). The rearrangement links TRBV13 to TRBJ2-4; no reliable D call. This TCR derives from an adult woman who had mild COVID-19 (a few samples of this study predate the infection). Cell type and time point are not known. The CDR3 DNA follows: TGTGCCAGCAGCATCACCGCTTTGGTAGCCAAAAACATTCAGTACTTC. Protein product: CASSITALVAKNIQYF. Looking up the rest from reference TRBV13 and TRBJ2-4 gives the full variable domain: AAGVIQSPRHLIKEKRETATLKCYPIPRHDTVYWYQQGPGQDPQFLISFYEKMQSDKGSIPDRFSAQQFSDYHSELNMSSLELGDSALYFCASSITALVAKNIQYFGAGTRLSVL.